The clone carrying this T cell receptor beta chain appeared a single time. The antigen is not known. The sample is drawn from a study of shared clonotypes between healthy human individuals. The table came from immunoSEQ multiplex PCR; TCRdb's copy has only in-frame clones and leaves some out. The sample contains hundreds of thousands of clones, about 80% of which appear only once. Findings of the study overall: The donor pool, a small one, limited the genetic and exposure-history diversity represented.

Germline assignment: CDR1 MDHEN and CDR2 SYDVKM. This CDR3 spans 15 amino acids. V lost 5 bases to trimming and J lost 1 base, with 14 bases between them. The V gene is TRBV28, the J gene TRBJ1-2; D uncertain. Sequencing was carried out using memory CD4+ T cells sorted from blood. Subset defined: CD45RA-negative fraction. This TCR derives from a woman aged 30 to 39 in good health. DNA for the CDR3: TGTGCCAGCAGTATTGGCGGCAGGAATAACTATGGCTACACCTTC. Protein sequence: CASSIGGRNNYGYTF.